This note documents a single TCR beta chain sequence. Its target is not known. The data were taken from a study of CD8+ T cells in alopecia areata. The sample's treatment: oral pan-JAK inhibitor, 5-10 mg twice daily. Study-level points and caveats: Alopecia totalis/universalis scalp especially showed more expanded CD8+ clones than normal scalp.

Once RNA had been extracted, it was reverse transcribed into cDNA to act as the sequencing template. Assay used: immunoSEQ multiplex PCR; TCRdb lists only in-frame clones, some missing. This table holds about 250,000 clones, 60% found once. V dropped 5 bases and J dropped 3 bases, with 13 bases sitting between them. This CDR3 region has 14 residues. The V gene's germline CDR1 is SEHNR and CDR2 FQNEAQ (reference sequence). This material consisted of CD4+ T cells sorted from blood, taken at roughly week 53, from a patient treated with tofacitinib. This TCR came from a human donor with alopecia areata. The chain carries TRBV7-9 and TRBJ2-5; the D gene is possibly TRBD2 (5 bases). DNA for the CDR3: TGTGCCAGCAGCCCCCGTGGAGGAGAAGAGACCCAGTACTTC. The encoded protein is CASSPRGGEETQYF.